This TCR beta chain comes out of a study of OX40 agonist ivuxolimab in advanced cancers. On the study more broadly: Participants averaged roughly 57 years of age (range roughly 20 to 90) and were under 90% male.

This table comes from immunoSEQ multiplex PCR, and its TCRdb copy is limited to in-frame clones, with some not included. The table lists roughly 76,000 clones, approximately 86% of them singletons. After removal of 10 bases from V and 0 bases from J, the junction contained 5 bases not matched to a gene. The CDR3 sequence is 14 residues long. CDR1 and CDR2 from the germline V gene are MNHNY and SVGAGI (reference sequence). This receptor was taken from an adult with an advanced solid tumor such as melanoma, head and neck, liver or kidney cancer. The V gene is TRBV6-6, the J gene TRBJ2-2; TRBD1 matches 7 bases. This specimen consisted of CD4+ or CD8+ T cells sorted from blood, obtained in a trial of the OX40 agonist ivuxolimab. CDR3 in DNA: TGTGCCACCTTGGGACAGCCGAACACCGGGGAGCTGTTTTTT. It is translated as CATLGQPNTGELFF.